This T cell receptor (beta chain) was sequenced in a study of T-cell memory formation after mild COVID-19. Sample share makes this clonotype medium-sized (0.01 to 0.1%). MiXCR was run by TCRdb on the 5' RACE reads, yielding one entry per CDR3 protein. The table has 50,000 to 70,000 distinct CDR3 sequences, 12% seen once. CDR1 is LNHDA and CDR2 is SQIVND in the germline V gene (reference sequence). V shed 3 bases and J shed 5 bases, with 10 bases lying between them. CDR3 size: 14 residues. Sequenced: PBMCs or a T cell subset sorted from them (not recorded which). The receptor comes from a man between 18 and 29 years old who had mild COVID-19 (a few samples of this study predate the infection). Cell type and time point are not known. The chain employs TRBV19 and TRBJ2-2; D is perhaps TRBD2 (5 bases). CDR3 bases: TGTGCCAGTAGTATTAGCGTCTTGACCGGGGAGCTGTTTTTT. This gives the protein CASSISVLTGELFF.